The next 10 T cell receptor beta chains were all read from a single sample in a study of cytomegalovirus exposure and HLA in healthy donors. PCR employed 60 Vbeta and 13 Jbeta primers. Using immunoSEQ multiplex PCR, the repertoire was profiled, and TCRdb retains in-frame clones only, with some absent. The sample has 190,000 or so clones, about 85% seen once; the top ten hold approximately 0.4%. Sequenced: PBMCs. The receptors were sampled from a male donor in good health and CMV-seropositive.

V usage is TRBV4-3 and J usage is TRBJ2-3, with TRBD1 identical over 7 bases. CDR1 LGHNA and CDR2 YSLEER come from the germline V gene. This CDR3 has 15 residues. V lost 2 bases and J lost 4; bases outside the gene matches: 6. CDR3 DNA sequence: TGCGCCAGCAGCCAAAACCGACAGGGCCCAGATACGCAGTATTTT. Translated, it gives CASSQNRQGPDTQYF.

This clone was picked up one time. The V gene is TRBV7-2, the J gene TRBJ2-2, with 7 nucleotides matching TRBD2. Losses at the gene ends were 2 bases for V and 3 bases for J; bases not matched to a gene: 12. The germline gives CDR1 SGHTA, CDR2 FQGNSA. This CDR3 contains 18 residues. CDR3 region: CASSLSRVRRGYTGELFF. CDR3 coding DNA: TGTGCCAGCAGCTTATCGAGGGTTCGGCGGGGGTACACCGGGGAGCTGTTTTTT.

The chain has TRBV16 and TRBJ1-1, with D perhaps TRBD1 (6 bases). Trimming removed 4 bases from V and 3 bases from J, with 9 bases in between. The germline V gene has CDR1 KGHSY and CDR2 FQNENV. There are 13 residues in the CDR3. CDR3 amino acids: CASSPQGYTEAFF. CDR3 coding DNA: TGTGCCAGCAGCCCACAGGGTTACACTGAAGCTTTCTTT. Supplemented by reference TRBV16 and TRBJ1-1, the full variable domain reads GEEVAQTPKHLVRGEGQKAKLYCAPIKGHSYVFWYQQVLKNEFKFLISFQNENVFDETGMPKERFSAKCLPNSPCSLEIQATKLEDSAVYFCASSPQGYTEAFFGQGTRLTVV.

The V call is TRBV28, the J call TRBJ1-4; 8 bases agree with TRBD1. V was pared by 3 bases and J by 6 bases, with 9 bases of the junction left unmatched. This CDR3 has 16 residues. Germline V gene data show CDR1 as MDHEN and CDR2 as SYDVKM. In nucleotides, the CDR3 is TGTGCCAGCAGTTTCCCGGGTGTGGACAGGGATGAAAAACTGTTTTTT. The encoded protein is CASSFPGVDRDEKLFF.

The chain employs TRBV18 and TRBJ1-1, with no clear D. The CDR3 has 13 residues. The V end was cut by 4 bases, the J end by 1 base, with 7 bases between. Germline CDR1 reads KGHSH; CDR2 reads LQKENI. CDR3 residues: CASSLQENTEAFF. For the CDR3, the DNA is TGTGCCAGCTCACTCCAGGAGAACACTGAAGCTTTCTTT.

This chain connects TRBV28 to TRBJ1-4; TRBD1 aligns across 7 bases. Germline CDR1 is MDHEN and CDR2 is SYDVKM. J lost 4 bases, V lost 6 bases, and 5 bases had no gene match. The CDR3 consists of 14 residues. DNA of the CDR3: TGTGCCAGCAGCCCGGGACAGCTTAATGAAAAACTGTTTTTT. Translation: CASSPGQLNEKLFF.

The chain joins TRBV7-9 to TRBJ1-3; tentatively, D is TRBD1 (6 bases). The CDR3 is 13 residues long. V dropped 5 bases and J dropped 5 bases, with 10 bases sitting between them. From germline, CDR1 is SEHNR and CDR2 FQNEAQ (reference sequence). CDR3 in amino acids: CASSDTGRNTIYF. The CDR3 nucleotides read TGTGCCAGCAGCGATACAGGGAGAAACACCATATATTTT.

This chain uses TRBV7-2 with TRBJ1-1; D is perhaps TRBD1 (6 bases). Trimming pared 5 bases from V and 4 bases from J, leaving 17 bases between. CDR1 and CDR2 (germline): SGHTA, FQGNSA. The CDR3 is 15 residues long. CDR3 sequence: CASSPRGGQGTEAFF. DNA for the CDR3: TGTGCCAGCAGCCCTCGCGGGGGCCAAGGCACTGAAGCTTTCTTT.

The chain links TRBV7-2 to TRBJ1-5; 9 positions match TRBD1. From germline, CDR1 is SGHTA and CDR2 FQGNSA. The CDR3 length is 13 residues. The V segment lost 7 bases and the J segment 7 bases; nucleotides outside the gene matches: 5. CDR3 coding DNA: TGTGCCAGCAATCGGGACAGGGCCCAGCCCCAGCATTTT. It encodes CASNRDRAQPQHF.

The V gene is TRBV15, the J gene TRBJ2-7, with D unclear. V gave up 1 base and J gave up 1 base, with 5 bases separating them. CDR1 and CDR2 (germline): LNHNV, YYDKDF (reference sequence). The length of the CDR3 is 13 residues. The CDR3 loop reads CATSRARSYEQYF. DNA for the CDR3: TGTGCCACCAGCAGAGCACGGTCCTACGAGCAGTACTTC.